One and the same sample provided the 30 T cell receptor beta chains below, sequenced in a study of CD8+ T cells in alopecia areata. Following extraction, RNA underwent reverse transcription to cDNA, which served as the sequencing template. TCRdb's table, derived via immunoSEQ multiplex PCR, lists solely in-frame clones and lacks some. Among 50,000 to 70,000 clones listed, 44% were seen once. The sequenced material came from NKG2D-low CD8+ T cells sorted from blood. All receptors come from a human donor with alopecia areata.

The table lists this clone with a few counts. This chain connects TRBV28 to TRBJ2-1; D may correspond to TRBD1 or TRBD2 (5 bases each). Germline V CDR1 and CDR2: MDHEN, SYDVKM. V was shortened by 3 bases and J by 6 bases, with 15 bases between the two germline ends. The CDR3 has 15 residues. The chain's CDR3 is CASSFMRRAGNEQFF. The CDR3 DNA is TGTGCCAGCAGTTTCATGCGCAGGGCGGGCAATGAGCAGTTCTTC.

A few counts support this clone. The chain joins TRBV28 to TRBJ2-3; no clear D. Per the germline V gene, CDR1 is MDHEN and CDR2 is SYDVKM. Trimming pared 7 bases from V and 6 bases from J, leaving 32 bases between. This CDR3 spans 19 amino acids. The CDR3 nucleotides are TGTGCCAGCACCCCGGTAATTAGGACCGCCACCCTACACGGGGATACGCAGTATTTT. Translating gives CASTPVIRTATLHGDTQYF.

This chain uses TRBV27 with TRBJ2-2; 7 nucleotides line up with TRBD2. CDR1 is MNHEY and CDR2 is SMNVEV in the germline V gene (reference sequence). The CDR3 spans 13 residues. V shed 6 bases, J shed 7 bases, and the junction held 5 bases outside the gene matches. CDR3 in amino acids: CASRSSGVGELFF. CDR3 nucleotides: TGTGCCAGCAGGTCCAGCGGGGTCGGGGAGCTGTTTTTT.

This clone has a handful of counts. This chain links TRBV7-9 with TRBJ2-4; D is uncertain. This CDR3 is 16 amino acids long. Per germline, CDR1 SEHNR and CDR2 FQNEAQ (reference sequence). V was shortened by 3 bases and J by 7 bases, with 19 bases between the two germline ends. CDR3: CASSFQIEHPANIQYF. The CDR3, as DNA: TGTGCCAGCAGCTTTCAGATCGAGCACCCAGCGAACATTCAGTACTTC.

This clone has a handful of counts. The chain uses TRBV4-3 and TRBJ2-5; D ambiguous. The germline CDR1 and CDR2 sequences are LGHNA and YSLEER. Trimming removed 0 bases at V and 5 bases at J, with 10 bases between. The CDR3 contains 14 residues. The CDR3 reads CASSQEADGETQYF. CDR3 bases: TGCGCCAGCAGCCAAGAGGCCGATGGGGAGACCCAGTACTTC.

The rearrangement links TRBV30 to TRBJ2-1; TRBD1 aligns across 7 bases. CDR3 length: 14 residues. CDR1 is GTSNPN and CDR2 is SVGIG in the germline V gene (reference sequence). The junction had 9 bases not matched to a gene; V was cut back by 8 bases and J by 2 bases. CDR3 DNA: TGTGCCCGGTTCCCGGGACAGACCTACAATGAGCAGTTCTTC. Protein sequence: CARFPGQTYNEQFF. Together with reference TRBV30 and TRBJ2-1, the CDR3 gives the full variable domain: SQTIHQWPATLVQPVGSPLSLECTVEGTSNPNLYWYRQAAGRGLQLLFYSVGIGQISSEVPQNLSASRPQDRQFILSSKKLLLSDSGFYLCARFPGQTYNEQFFGPGTRLTVL.

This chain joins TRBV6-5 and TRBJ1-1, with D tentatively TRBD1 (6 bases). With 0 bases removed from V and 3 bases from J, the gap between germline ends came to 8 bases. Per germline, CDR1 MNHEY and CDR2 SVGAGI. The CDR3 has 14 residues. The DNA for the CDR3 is TGTGCCAGCAGTTACTCGAAGGGGGACACTGAAGCTTTCTTT. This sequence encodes CASSYSKGDTEAFF.

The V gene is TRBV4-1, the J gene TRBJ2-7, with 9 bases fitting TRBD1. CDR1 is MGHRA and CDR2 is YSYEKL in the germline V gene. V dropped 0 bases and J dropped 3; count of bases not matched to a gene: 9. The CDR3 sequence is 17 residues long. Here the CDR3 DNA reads TGCGCCAGCAGCCAAGACATTTATACAGGGGGCTACTACGAGCAGTACTTC. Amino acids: CASSQDIYTGGYYEQYF.

The CDR3 region is CSVDPGVGETQYF. DNA for the CDR3: TGCAGCGTTGATCCGGGAGTGGGGGAGACCCAGTACTTC. The rearrangement links TRBV29-1 to TRBJ2-5; D possibly corresponds to TRBD2 (6 bases). This CDR3 region has 13 residues. V was pared by 3 bases and J by 5 bases, with 13 bases between. CDR1 is SQVTM and CDR2 is ANQGSEA in the germline V gene.

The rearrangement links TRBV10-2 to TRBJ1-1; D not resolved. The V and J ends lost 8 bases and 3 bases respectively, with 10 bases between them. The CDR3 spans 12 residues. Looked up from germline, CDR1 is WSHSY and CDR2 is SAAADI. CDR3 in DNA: TGCGCCAGCGGGGATTGGGACACTGAAGCTTTCTTT. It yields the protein CASGDWDTEAFF.

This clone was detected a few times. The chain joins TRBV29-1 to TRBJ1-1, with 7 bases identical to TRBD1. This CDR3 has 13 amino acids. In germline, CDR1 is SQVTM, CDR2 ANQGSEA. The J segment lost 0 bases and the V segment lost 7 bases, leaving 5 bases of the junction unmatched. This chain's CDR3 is CSDQGQMNTEAFF. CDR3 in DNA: TGCAGCGACCAGGGACAGATGAACACTGAAGCTTTCTTT.

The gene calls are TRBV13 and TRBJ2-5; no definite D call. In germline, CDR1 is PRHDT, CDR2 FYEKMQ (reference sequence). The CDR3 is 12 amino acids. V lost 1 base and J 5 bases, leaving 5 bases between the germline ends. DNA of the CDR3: TGTGCCAGCAGCTTAGACGCGGAGACCCAGTACTTC. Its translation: CASSLDAETQYF. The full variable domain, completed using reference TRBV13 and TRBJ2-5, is AAGVIQSPRHLIKEKRETATLKCYPIPRHDTVYWYQQGPGQDPQFLISFYEKMQSDKGSIPDRFSAQQFSDYHSELNMSSLELGDSALYFCASSLDAETQYFGPGTRLLVL.

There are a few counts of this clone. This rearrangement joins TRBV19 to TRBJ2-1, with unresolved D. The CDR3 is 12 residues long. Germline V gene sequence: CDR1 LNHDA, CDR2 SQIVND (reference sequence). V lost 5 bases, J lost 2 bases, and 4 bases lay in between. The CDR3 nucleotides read TGTGCCAGTAGTCCCCCCTACAATGAGCAGTTCTTC. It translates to CASSPPYNEQFF.

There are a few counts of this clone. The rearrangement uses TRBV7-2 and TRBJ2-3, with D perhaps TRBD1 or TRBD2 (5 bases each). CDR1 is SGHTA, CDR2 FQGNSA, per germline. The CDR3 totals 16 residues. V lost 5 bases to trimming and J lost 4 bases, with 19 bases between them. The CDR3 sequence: CASSRGARALSDTQYF. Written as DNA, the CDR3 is TGTGCCAGCAGCCGAGGGGCCCGGGCTTTGTCAGATACGCAGTATTTT.

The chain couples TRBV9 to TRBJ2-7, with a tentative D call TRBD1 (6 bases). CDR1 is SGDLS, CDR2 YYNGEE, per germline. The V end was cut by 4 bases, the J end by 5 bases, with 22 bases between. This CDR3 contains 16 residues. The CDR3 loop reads CASSIRATGSADEQYF. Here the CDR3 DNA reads TGTGCCAGCAGCATTAGAGCGACAGGATCGGCCGACGAGCAGTACTTC.

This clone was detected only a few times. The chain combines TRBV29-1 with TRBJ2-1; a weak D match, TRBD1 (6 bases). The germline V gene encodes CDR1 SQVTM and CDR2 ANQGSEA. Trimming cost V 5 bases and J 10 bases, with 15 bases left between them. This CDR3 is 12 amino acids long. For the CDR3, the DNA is TGCAGCGTTCAAAGGTCAGGGGACGAGCAGTTCTTC. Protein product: CSVQRSGDEQFF.

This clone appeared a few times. DNA for the CDR3: TGTGCCAGTACTCCCCGAGGCTCTGGGCAAGAGACCCAGTACTTC. Translated, it gives CASTPRGSGQETQYF. The chain employs TRBV19 and TRBJ2-5, with D unclear. Trimming took 7 bases from V and 2 from J, leaving 17 bases between them. Germline assignment: CDR1 LNHDA and CDR2 SQIVND (reference sequence). The CDR3 has 15 residues.

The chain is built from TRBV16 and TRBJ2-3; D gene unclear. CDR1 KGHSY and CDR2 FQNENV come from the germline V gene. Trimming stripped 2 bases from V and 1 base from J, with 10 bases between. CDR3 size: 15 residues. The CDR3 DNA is TGTGCCAGCAGCCAACTAACAGAGGGCACAGATACGCAGTATTTT. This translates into CASSQLTEGTDTQYF. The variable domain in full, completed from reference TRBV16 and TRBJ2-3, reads GEEVAQTPKHLVRGEGQKAKLYCAPIKGHSYVFWYQQVLKNEFKFLISFQNENVFDETGMPKERFSAKCLPNSPCSLEIQATKLEDSAVYFCASSQLTEGTDTQYFGPGTRLTVL.

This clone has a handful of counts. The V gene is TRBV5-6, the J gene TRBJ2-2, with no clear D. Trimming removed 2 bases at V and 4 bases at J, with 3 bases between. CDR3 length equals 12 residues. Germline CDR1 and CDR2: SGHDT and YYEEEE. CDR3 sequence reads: CASSFGTGELFF. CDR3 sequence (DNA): TGTGCCAGCAGCTTCGGCACCGGGGAGCTGTTTTTT.

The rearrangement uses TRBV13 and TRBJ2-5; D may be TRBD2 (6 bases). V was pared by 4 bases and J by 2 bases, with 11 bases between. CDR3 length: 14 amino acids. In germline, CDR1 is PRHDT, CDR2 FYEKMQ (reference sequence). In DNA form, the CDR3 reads TGTGCCAGCAGCTCGGGACTCTATCAAGAGACCCAGTACTTC. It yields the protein CASSSGLYQETQYF.

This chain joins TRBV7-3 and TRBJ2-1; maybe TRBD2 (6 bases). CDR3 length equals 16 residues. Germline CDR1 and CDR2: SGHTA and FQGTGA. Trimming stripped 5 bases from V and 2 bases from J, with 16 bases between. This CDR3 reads CASSRVGGGTYNEQFF. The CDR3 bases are TGTGCCAGCAGCCGCGTGGGGGGAGGAACCTACAATGAGCAGTTCTTC.

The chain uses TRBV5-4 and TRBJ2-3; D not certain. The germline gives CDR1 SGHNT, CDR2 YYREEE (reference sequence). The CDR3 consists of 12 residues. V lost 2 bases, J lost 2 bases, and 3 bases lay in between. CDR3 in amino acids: CASSLYTDTQYF. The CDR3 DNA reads TGTGCCAGCAGCTTATACACAGATACGCAGTATTTT. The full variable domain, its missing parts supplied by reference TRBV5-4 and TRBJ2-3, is ETGVTQSPTHLIKTRGQQVTLRCSSQSGHNTVSWYQQALGQGPQFIFQYYREEENGRGNFPPRFSGLQFPNYSSELNVNALELDDSALYLCASSLYTDTQYFGPGTRLTVL.

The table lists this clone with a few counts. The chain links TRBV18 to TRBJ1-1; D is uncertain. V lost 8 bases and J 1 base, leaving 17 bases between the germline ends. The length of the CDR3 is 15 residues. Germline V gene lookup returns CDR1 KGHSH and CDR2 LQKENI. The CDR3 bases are TGTGCCAGCGCGCTCGGGAGGACGGCGAACACTGAAGCTTTCTTT. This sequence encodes CASALGRTANTEAFF. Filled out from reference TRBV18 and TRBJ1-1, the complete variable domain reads NAGVMQNPRHLVRRRGQEARLRCSPMKGHSHVYWYRQLPEEGLKFMVYLQKENIIDESGMPKERFSAEFPKEGPSILRIQQVVRGDSAAYFCASALGRTANTEAFFGQGTRLTVV.

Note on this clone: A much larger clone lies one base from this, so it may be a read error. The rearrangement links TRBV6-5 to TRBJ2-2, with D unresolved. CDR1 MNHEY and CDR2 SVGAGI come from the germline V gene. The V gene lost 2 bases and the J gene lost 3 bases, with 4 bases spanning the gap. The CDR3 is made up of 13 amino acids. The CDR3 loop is CASSYRDTGELFF. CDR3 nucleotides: TGTGCCAGCAGTTACAGGGACACCGGGGAGCTGTTTTTT.

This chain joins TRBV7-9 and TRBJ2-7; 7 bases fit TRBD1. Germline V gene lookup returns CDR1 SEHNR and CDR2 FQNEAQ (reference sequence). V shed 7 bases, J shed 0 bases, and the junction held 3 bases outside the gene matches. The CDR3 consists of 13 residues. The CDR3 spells CASTGTDSYEQYF. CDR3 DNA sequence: TGTGCCAGCACCGGGACAGACTCCTACGAGCAGTACTTC. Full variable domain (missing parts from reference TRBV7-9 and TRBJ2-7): DTGVSQNPRHKITKRGQNVTFRCDPISEHNRLYWYRQTLGQGPEFLTYFQNEAQLEKSRLLSDRFSAERPKGSFSTLEIQRTEQGDSAMYLCASTGTDSYEQYFGPGTRLTVT.

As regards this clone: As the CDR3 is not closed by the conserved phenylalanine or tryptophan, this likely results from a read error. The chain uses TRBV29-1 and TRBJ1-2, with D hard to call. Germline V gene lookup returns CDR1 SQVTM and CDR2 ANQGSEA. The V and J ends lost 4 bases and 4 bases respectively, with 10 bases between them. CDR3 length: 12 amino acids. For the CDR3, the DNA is TGCAGCGTTGGAACAGTAGCCTATGGCTACACCCTC. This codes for CSVGTVAYGYTL.

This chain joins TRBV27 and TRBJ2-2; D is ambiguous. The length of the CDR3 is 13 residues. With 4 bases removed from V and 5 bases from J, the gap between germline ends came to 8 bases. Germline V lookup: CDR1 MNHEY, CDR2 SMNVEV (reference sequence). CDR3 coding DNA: TGTGCCAGCAGTTCCCTGGGGACCGGGGAGCTGTTTTTT. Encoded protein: CASSSLGTGELFF.

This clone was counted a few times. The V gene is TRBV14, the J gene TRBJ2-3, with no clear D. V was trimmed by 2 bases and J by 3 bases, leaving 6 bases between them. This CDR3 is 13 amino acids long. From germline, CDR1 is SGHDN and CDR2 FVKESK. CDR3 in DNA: TGTGCCAGCAGCCAATTCACGACAGATACGCAGTATTTT. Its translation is CASSQFTTDTQYF.

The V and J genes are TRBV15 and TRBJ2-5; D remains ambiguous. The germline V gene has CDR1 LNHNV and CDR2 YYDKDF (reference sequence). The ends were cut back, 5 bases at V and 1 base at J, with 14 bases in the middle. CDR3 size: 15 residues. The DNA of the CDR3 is TGTGCCACCAGCCACGGTCCCAACAGCCAAGAGACCCAGTACTTC. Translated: CATSHGPNSQETQYF.

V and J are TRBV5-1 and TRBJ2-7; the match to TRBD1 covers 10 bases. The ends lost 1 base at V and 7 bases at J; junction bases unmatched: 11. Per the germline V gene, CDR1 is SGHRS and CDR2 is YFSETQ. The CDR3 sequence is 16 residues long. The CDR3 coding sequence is TGCGCCAGCAGCTTGTTGCCGGGACAGGGGCCGCGGGAGCAGTACTTC. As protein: CASSLLPGQGPREQYF.